Sequencing of this TCR beta chain was carried out in a study of cytomegalovirus exposure and HLA in healthy donors. Across the study: A data release that came early held some 79 million unique TCRs from HLA-typed donors. Membership in the Caucasian-associated ancestry cluster was found for 65% to 85% of around 380 genotyped donors.

The CDR3 runs 14 residues. The V segment lost 4 bases and the J segment 5 bases; nucleotides outside the gene matches: 4. Germline CDR1 reads SGDLS; CDR2 reads YYNGEE. Notes on the study in general: The authors enumerated 150 to 200 TCR beta chains as linked to cytomegalovirus. HLA restriction was apparent for most CMV-associated TCR beta chains in a later analysis.

This clone was detected a few times. What it binds is not known. The study ran its PCR with 60 Vbeta and 13 Jbeta primers. TCRdb's copy holds only in-frame clones and misses some; the assay was immunoSEQ multiplex PCR. The table includes about 150,000 clones, 70% to 90% detected once. This clonotype originated in a woman between 40 and 50 years old in good health and CMV-seropositive. This chain joins TRBV9 and TRBJ1-5; 9 bases are a match to TRBD1. The sequenced sample was PBMCs. CDR3 DNA: TGTGCCAGCAGCTCGGGACAGGGTCATCAGCCCCAGCATTTT. Amino acids: CASSSGQGHQPQHF.